This record covers a single T cell receptor beta chain. This record belongs to a study of blood T cell repertoires in COVID-19. TCRdb's copy holds only in-frame clones and misses some; the assay was immunoSEQ multiplex PCR. In the table there are about 200,000 clones, less than 90% of which are singletons. The CDR3 loop spans 16 amino acids. Germline assignment: CDR1 SGHTA and CDR2 FQGNSA. Trimming removed 5 bases at V and 6 bases at J, with 17 bases between. This TCR came from a woman in her seventies with acute or convalescent COVID-19. The chain carries TRBV7-2 and TRBJ1-6; D remains ambiguous. Material for sequencing was peripheral blood. DNA for the CDR3: TGTGCCAGCAGCGTACATCCCCTAGGAAGTAATTCACCCCTCCACTTT. It codes for CASSVHPLGSNSPLHF.